Reported below is one T cell receptor (beta chain). What it binds is unknown. 13 Jbeta primers and 60 Vbeta primers were used for the PCR. The protocol was immunoSEQ multiplex PCR, while the TCRdb copy is restricted to in-frame clones and leaves out a portion. The table includes about 150,000 clones, about 75% detected once. These data belong to a study of cytomegalovirus exposure and HLA in healthy donors. Study-wide results and limits: A later analysis linked a missense variant in DCLRE1C to the trimming of TCR beta V and J genes.

The germline V gene has CDR1 MDHEN and CDR2 SYDVKM. After removal of 5 bases from V and 1 base from J, the junction contained 5 bases not matched to a gene. This CDR3 spans 15 amino acids. The chain links TRBV28 to TRBJ1-5; 7 bases line up with TRBD1. This receptor was taken from a woman in her thirties or forties in good health and CMV-seronegative. Specimen: PBMCs. DNA for the CDR3: TGTGCCAGCAGTCCTTACAGGGGCAGCAATCAGCCCCAGCATTTT. As protein: CASSPYRGSNQPQHF.